Here is one T cell receptor (beta chain) with its context. CDR1 is SGHNT and CDR2 is YYREEE in the germline V gene (reference sequence). The CDR3 runs to 14 residues. V was pared by 4 bases and J by 5 bases, with 15 bases between. This record comes from a study of T cells in Graves' hyperthyroidism and ophthalmopathy. Stable disease denoted Graves' hyperthyroidism without ophthalmopathy progression within 18 months. Used for diagnoses were clinical symptoms, serum thyroxine and TRAb, thyroid ultrasound and orbital computed tomography. RNA transcripts provided the source from which TCR beta CDR3 regions were amplified. A set of HTBI primers served as the primers for a first-round RT-PCR of the TCR CDR3. TCRdb called the multiplex PCR reads again in MiXCR, with one record for every CDR3 protein. The sample shows around 580,000 distinct CDR3 sequences, more than 45% of them seen only once.

Sequencing input: peripheral blood or thyroid tissue (not recorded which). The gene calls are TRBV5-4 and TRBJ1-2; D not resolved. This clonotype was sampled from a woman aged 18 to 35 with Graves' hyperthyroidism. In DNA, the CDR3 is TGTGCCAGCAGCCAGGCCATGGGTTCATATGGCTACACCTTC. Protein product: CASSQAMGSYGYTF.